This T cell receptor beta chain was identified in a study of identical twins. TCRdb called the 5' RACE reads again in MiXCR, with one record for every CDR3 protein. The sample lists 600,000 to 700,000 distinct CDR3 sequences; approximately 22% were seen once. There are many counts of this clonotype. Its antigen is undetermined. The ends lost 6 bases at V and 3 bases at J; junction bases unmatched: 4. The CDR3 spans 15 residues. General study points: Compared with models, monozygotic twins showed more out-of-frame TCR alpha sharing.

A further study also used this sample, focusing on T cells expressing NK-cell markers. That work states: The CD3+CD56-NKG2C+ fraction of several donors was likewise dominated by these clonotypes.

The gene calls are TRBV12-3 or TRBV12-4 and TRBJ2-3; 12 bases are shared with TRBD2. This receptor was obtained from a woman younger than 30 in good health. Sequencing used PBMCs. In nucleotides, the CDR3 is TGTGCCAGCAGCCCTACTAGCGGGAGGACAGATACGCAGTATTTT. It codes for CASSPTSGRTDTQYF.